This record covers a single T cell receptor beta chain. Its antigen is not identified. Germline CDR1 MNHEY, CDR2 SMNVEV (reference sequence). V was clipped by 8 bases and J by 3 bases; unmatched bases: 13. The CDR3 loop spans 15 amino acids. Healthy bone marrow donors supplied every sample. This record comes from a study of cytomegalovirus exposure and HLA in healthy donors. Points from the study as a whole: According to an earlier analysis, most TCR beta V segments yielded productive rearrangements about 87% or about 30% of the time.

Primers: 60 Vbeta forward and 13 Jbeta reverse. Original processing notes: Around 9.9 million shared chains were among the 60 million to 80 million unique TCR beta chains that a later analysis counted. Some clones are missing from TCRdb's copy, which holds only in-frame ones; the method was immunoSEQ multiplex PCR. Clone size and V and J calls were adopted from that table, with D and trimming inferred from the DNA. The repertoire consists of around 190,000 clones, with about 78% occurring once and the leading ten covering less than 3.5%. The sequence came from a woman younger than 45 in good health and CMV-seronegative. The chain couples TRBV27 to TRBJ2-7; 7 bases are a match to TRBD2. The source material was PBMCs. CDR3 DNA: TGTGCCAGCTCACAGCGGGGACTCAGTCACTACGAGCAGTACTTC. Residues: CASSQRGLSHYEQYF.